This T cell receptor (beta chain) comes out of a study of human versus mouse CDR3 diversity and MHC coevolution. This table comes from immunoSEQ multiplex PCR, and its TCRdb copy is limited to in-frame clones, with some not included. The sample holds tens of thousands of clones, 93% seen once. V was trimmed by 7 bases and J by 0 bases, leaving 10 bases between them. CDR1 and CDR2 (germline): SGHRS, YFSETQ. This CDR3 has 14 residues. The sequenced sample was naive CD4+ T cells from blood. Subset defined: CD45RO-negative CD62L-positive naive CD4 T cells. This TCR derives from a person between 25 and 70 years old in good health. This chain joins TRBV5-1 and TRBJ2-2, with D uncertain. CDR3 protein: CASQVVANTGELFF. The CDR3 DNA is TGCGCCAGCCAGGTTGTCGCGAACACCGGGGAGCTGTTTTTT.